The clone carrying this T cell receptor beta chain was seen just once. The antigen remains unidentified. The sample comes from a study of T cell responses to AZD1222 COVID-19 vaccine. Study results and caveats: At study baseline, merely six AZD1222 recipients were seropositive.

Assay: immunoSEQ multiplex PCR; the TCRdb copy retains only in-frame clones and omits some. The sample has some 100,000 clones; 91% are singletons. Germline CDR1 reads SGHTA; CDR2 reads FQGTGA. The CDR3 is made up of 13 amino acids. V was cut by 1 base and J by 9 bases, with 12 bases left in between. The V call is TRBV7-3, the J call TRBJ1-1, with D possibly being TRBD1 (5 bases). Sequences were derived from peripheral blood, sampled on day 0 of AZD1222 vaccination. The TCR was taken from an adult in good health. DNA for the CDR3: TGTGCCAGCAGCTTAAAGGGGTCGTCAAAAGCTTTCTTT. Amino acids: CASSLKGSSKAFF.